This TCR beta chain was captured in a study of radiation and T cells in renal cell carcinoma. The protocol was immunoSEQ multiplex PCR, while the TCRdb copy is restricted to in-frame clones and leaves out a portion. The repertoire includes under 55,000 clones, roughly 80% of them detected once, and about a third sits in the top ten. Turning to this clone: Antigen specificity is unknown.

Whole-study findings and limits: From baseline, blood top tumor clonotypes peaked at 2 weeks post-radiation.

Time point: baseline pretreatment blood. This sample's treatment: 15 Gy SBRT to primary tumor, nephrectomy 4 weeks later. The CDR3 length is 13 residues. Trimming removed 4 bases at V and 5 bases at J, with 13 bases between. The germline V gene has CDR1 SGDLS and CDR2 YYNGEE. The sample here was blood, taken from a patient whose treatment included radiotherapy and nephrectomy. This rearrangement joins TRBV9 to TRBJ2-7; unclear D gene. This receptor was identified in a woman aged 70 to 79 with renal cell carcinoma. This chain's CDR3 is CASSPSLVNEQYF. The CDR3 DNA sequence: TGTGCCAGCAGCCCTTCCTTAGTAAACGAGCAGTACTTC.